This TCR beta chain comes out of a study of response to subunit inactivated influenza vaccine. In the case of this clonotype: Its antigen is undetermined.

One entry per CDR3 protein results from TCRdb running MiXCR on the RT-PCR reads. Among about 500,000 distinct CDR3 sequences, about 15% were seen once, and the ten largest hold approximately 3%. General observations from the study: T cells newly recruited by each seasonal influenza vaccination are few, the authors suggested.

The CDR3 extends over 20 amino acids. This clonotype was obtained from a man aged 50 to 69 who received an inactivated influenza vaccine. The genes are TRBV21-1 and TRBJ1-1; no DNA check was done on the table's D call, TRBD1. TRBV21-1 corresponds to a pseudogene. The sequencing used CD4+ T cells sorted from PBMCs, collected approximately 25 months after vaccination. CDR3 residues: CASSKACLGQGERVNTEAFF. The CDR3, as DNA: TGTGCCAGCAGCAAAGCGTGCCTAGGACAGGGGGAAAGGGTGAACACTGAAGCTTTCTTT.